Here is one T cell receptor beta chain with its context. This entry is derived from a study of OX40 agonist ivuxolimab in advanced cancers. Only in-frame clones appear in the TCRdb table, and some are missing; sequencing was by immunoSEQ multiplex PCR. The sample has approximately 81,000 clones, roughly 91% seen once. The sequence was obtained from an adult with an advanced solid tumor such as melanoma, head and neck, liver or kidney cancer. The sequenced sample was CD4+ or CD8+ T cells sorted from blood, obtained in a trial of the OX40 agonist ivuxolimab.

CDR3 DNA: TGCGCCAGCAGCTTGGGCCAGAGCTCCTACAATGAGCAGTTCTTC. Translation gives CASSLGQSSYNEQFF. The V and J genes are TRBV5-1 and TRBJ2-1; D is ambiguous. This CDR3 is 15 amino acids long. Trimming cost V 0 bases and J 0 bases, with 7 bases left between them. Germline assignment: CDR1 SGHRS and CDR2 YFSETQ.